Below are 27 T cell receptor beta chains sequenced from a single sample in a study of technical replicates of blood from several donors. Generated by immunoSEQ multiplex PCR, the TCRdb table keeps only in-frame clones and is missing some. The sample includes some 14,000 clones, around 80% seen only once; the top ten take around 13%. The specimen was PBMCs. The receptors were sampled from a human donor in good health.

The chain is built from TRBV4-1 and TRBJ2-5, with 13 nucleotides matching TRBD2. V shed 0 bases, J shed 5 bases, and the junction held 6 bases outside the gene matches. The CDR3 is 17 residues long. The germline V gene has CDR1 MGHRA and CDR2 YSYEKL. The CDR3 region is CASSQDRLAGGRETQYF. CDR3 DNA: TGCGCCAGCAGCCAAGACCGACTAGCGGGAGGTAGGGAGACCCAGTACTTC.

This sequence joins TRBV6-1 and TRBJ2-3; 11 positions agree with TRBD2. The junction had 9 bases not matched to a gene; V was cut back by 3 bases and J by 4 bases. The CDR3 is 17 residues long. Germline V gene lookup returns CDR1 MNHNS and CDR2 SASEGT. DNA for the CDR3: TGTGCCAGCAGTGAGTTACTAGCGGGAGTAGCCTCAGATACGCAGTATTTT. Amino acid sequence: CASSELLAGVASDTQYF.

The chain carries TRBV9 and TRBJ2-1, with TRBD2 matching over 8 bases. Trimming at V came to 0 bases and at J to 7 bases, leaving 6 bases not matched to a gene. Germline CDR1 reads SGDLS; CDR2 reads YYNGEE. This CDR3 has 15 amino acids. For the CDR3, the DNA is TGTGCCAGCAGCGTAGCTACTAGCGGTCGGAATGAGCAGTTCTTC. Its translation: CASSVATSGRNEQFF.

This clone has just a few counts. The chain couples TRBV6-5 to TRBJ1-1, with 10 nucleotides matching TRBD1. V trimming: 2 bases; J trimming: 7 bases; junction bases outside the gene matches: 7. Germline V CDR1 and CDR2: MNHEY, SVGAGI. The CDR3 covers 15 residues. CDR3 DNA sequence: TGTGCCAGCAGTTACAAGGGACAGGGGATTAGTGAAGCTTTCTTT. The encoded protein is CASSYKGQGISEAFF.

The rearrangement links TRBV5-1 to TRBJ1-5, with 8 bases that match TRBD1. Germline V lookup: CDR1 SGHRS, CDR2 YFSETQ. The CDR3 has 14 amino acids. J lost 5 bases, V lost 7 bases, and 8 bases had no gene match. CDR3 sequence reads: CASQGAPGYQPQHF. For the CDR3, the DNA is TGCGCCAGCCAGGGGGCTCCGGGGTATCAGCCCCAGCATTTT. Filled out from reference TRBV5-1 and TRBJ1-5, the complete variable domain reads KAGVTQTPRYLIKTRGQQVTLSCSPISGHRSVSWYQQTPGQGLQFLFEYFSETQRNKGNFPGRFSGRQFSNSRSEMNVSTLELGDSALYLCASQGAPGYQPQHFGDGTRLSIL.

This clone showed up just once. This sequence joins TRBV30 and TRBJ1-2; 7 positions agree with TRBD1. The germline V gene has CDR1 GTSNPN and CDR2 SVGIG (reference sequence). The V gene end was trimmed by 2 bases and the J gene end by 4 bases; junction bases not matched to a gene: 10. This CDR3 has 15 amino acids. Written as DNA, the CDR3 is TGTGCCTGGAGTCCGCTCGGACAGGTCAGCTATGGCTACACCTTC. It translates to CAWSPLGQVSYGYTF. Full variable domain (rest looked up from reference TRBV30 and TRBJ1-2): SQTIHQWPATLVQPVGSPLSLECTVEGTSNPNLYWYRQAAGRGLQLLFYSVGIGQISSEVPQNLSASRPQDRQFILSSKKLLLSDSGFYLCAWSPLGQVSYGYTFGSGTRLTVV.

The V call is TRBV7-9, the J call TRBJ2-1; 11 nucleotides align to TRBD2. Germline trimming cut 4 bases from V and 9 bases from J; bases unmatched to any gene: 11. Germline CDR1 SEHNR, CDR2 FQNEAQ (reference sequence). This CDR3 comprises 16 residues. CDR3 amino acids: CASSSTLAGVNSEQFF. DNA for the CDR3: TGTGCCAGCAGCTCCACACTAGCGGGAGTCAATAGTGAGCAGTTCTTC.

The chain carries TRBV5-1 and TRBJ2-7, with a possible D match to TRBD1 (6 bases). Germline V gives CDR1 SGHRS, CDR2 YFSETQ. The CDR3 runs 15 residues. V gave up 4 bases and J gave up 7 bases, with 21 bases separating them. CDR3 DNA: TGCGCCAGCAGCACCGGGACACCCGGGCCAGGGGAGCAGTACTTC. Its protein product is CASSTGTPGPGEQYF.

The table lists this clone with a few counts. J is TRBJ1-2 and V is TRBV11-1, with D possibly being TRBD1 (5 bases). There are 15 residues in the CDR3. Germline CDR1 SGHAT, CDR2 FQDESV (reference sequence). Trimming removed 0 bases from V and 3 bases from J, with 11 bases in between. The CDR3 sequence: CASSLAGTQDYGYTF. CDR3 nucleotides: TGTGCCAGCAGCTTAGCCGGGACTCAGGACTATGGCTACACCTTC.

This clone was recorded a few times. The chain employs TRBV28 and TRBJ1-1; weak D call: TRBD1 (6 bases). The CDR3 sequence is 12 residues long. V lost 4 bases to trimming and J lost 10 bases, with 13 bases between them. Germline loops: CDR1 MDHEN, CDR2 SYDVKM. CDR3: CASSWEQGRAFF. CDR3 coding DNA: TGTGCCAGCAGTTGGGAACAGGGAAGAGCTTTCTTT.

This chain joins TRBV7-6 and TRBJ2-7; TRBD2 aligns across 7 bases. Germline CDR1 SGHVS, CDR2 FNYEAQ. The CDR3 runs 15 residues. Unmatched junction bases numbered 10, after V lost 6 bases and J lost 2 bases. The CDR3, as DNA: TGTGCCAGCAGGGGGGAGGGGACCCTAGCCTACGAGCAGTACTTC. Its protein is CASRGEGTLAYEQYF.

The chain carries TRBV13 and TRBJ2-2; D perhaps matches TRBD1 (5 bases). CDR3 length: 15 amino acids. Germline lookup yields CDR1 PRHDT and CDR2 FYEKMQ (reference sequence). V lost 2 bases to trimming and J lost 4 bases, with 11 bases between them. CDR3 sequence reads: CASSLTGAFTGELFF. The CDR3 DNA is TGTGCCAGCAGCTTAACTGGGGCATTCACCGGGGAGCTGTTTTTT.

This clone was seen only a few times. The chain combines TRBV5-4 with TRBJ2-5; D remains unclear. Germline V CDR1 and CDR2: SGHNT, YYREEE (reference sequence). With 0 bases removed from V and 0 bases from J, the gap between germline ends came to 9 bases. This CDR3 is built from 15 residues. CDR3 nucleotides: TGTGCCAGCAGCTTGGCCGCAAGCAACCAAGAGACCCAGTACTTC. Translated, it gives CASSLAASNQETQYF. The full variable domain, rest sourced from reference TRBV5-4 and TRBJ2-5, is ETGVTQSPTHLIKTRGQQVTLRCSSQSGHNTVSWYQQALGQGPQFIFQYYREEENGRGNFPPRFSGLQFPNYSSELNVNALELDDSALYLCASSLAASNQETQYFGPGTRLLVL.

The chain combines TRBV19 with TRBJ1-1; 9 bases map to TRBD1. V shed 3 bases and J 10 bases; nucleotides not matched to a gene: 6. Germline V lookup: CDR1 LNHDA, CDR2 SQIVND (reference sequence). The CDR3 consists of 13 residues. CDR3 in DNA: TGTGCCAGTAGTATCCGGACAGGGGAGCGAGCTTTCTTT. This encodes CASSIRTGERAFF.

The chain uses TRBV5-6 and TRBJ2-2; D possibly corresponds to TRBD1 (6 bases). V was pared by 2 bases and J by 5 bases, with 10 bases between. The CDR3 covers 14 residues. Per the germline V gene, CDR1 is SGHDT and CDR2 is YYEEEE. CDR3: CASSLGTTTGELFF. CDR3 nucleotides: TGTGCCAGCAGCTTAGGGACAACGACCGGGGAGCTGTTTTTT.

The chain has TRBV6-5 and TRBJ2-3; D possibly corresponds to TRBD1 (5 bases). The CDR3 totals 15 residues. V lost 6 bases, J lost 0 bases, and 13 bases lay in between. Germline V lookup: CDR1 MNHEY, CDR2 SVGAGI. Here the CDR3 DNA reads TGTGCCAGCAGCACCCAGGGCCAGAGCACAGATACGCAGTATTTT. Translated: CASSTQGQSTDTQYF.

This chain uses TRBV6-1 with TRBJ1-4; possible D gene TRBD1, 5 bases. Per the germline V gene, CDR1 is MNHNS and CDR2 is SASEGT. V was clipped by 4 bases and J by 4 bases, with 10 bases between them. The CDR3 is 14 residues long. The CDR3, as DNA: TGTGCCAGCAGTGGGACACTCAATAATGAAAAACTGTTTTTT. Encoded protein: CASSGTLNNEKLFF.

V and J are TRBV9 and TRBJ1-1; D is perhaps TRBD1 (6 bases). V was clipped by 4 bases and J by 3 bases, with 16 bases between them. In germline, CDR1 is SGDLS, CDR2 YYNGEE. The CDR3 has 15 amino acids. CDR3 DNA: TGTGCCAGCAGCCACCCACGGGGGGGCTACACTGAAGCTTTCTTT. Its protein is CASSHPRGGYTEAFF.

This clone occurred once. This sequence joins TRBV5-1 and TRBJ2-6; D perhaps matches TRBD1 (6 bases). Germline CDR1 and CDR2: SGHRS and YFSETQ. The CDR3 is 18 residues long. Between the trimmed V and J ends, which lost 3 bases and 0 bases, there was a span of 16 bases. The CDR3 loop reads CASSSNPDSSSGANVLTF. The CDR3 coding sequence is TGCGCCAGCAGCTCCAACCCGGACAGTTCCTCTGGGGCCAACGTCCTGACTTTC.

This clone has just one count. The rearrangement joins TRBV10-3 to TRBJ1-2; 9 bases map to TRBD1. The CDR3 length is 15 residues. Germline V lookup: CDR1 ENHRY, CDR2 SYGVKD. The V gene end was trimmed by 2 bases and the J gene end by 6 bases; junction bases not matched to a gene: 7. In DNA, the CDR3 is TGTGCCATCAGTGAGCGACAGGGGGGGCCGGATGGCTACACCTTC. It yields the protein CAISERQGGPDGYTF.

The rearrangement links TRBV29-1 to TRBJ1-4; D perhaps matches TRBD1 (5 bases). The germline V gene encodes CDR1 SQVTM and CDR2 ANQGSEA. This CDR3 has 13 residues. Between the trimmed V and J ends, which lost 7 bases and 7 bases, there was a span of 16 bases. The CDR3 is CSALGDFGEKLFF. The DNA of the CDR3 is TGCAGCGCCCTAGGGGACTTTGGTGAAAAACTGTTTTTT.

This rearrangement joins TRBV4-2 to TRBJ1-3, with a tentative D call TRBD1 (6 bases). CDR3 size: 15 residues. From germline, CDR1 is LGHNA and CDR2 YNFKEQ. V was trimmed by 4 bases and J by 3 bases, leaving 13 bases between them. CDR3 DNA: TGTGCCAGCAGCCCCCAGGGGCTAAATGGAAACACCATATATTTT. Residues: CASSPQGLNGNTIYF.

The CDR3 reads CASSDLGGAQHF. In DNA, the CDR3 is TGTGCCAGCAGTGATTTAGGCGGGGCCCAGCATTTT. The chain recombines TRBV2 with TRBJ1-5; no reliable D call. Germline V gene sequence: CDR1 SNHLY, CDR2 FYNNEI. The CDR3 is 12 amino acids. V dropped 3 bases and J dropped 11 bases, with 11 bases sitting between them.

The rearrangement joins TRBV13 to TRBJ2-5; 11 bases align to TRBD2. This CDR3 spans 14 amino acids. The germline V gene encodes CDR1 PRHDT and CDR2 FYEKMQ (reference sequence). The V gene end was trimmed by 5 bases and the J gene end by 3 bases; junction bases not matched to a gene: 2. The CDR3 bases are TGTGCCAGCAGCCGGGGACTAGCGGAAGAGACCCAGTACTTC. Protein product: CASSRGLAEETQYF.

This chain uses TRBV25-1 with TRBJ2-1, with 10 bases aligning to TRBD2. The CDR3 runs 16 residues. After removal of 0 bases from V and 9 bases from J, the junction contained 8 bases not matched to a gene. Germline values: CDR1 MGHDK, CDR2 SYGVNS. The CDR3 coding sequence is TGTGCCAGCAGTGAATACCAGCTAGCGGGAGTAATTGAGCAGTTCTTC. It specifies CASSEYQLAGVIEQFF.

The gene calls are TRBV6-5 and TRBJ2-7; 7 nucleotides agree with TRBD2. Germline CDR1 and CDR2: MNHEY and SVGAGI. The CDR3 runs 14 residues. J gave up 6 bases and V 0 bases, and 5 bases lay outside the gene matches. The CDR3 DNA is TGTGCCAGCAGTTACTCGGGGGAGGGCCGCGAGCAGTACTTC. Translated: CASSYSGEGREQYF.

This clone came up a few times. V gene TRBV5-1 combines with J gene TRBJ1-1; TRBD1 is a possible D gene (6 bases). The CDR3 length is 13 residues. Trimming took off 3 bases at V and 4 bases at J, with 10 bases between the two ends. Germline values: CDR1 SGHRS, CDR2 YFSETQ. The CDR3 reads CASSSGQSTEAFF. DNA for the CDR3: TGCGCCAGCAGCTCCGGACAGAGCACTGAAGCTTTCTTT.